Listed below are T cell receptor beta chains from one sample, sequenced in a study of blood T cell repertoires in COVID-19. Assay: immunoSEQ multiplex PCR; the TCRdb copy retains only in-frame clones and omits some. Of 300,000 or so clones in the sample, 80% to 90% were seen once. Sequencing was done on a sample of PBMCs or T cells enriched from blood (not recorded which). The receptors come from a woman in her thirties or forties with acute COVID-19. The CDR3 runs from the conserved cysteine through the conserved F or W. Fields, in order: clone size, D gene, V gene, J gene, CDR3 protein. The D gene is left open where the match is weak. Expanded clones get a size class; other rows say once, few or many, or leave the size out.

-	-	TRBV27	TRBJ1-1	CASRGRDTEAFF
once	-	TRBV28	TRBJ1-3	CASGADRASGNTIYF
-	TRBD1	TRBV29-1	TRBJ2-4	CSVEGQGFDIQYF
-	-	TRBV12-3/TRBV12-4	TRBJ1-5	CASSLRGIQPQHF
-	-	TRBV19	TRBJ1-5	CASSIQGIQPQHF
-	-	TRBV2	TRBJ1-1	CASSVQERNTEAFF
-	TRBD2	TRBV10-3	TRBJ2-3	CAISAASGGPDTQYF
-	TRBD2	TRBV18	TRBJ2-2	CASSPRPYSGSPGELFF
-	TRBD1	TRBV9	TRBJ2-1	CASSVAGTGLYNEQFF
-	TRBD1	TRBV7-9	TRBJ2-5	CASSLSGQQETQYF
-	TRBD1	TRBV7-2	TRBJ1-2	CASSLETGRGYTF
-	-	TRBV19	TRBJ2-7	CASRQSLGEQYF
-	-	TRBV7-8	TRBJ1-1	CASSSQRNTEAFF
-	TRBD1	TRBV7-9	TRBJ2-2	CASSPSDRATGELFF
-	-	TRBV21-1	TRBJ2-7	CASSKEGRDRATWPVSYEQYF
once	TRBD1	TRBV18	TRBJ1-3	CASSRWDRVSGNTIYF
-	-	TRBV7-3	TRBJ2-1	CASSQALGSYNEQFF
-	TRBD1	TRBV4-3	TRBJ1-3	CASSQDLPGTELTSGNTIYF
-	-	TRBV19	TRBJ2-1	CASSPGYSEQFF
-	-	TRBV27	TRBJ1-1	CASSLDSRAAEAFF
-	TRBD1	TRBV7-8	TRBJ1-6	CASSPGGSLVGPLHF
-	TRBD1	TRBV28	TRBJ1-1	CASSFFYGQGSNTEAFF
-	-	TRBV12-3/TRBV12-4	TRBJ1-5	CASSLAALQPQHF
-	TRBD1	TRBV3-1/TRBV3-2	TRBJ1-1	CASSQVGQGRTEAFF
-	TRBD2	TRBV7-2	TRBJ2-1	CASSGGLGSSYNEQFF
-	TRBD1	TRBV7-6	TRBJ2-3	CASSVTGGTDTQYF
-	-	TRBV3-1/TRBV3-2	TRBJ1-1	CASSQVLRTEAFF
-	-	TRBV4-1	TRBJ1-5	CASSQGYGERQPQHF
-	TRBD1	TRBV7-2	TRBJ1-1	CASSFGTGVTEAFF
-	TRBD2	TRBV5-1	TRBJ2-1	CASRGTSGNEQFF
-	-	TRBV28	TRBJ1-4	CASSPYRVEKLFF
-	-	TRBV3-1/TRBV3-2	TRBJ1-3	CASSQGTVSGNTIYF
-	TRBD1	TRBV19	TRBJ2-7	CASSLLPGQGSYEQYF
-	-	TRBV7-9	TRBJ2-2	CASSSLPQDRNTGELFF
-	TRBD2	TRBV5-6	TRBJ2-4	CASSRMTSGSGTKNIQYF
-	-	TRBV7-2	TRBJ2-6	CASSLPSDRLSGANVLTF
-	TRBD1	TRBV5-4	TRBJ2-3	CASSPVGGRDTQYF
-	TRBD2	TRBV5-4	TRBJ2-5	CASSLSQRGQETQYF
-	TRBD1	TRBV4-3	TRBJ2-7	CASSQDQGDRYEQYF
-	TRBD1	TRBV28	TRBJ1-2	CASSQRTGVLYTF
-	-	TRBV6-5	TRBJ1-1	CASTAGTEAFF
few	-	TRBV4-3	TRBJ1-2	CASSQDGGYYGYTF
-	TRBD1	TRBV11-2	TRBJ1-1	CASSPWTGKVNTEAFF
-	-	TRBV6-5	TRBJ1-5	CASGADSGLQPQHF
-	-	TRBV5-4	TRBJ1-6	CASSLGQVRNSPLHF